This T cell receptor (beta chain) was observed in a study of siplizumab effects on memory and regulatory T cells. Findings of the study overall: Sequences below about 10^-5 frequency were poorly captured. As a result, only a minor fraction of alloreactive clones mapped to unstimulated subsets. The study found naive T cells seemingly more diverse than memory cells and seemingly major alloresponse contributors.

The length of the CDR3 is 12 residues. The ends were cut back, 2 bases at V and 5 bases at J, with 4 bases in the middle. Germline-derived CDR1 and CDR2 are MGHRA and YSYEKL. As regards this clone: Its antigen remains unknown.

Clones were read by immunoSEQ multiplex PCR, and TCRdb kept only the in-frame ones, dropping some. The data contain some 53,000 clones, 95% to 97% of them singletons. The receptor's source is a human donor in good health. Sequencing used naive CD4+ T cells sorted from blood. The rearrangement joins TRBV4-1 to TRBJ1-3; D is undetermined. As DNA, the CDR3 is TGCGCCAGCAGCCAAATAAGAAACACCATATATTTT. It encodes CASSQIRNTIYF.